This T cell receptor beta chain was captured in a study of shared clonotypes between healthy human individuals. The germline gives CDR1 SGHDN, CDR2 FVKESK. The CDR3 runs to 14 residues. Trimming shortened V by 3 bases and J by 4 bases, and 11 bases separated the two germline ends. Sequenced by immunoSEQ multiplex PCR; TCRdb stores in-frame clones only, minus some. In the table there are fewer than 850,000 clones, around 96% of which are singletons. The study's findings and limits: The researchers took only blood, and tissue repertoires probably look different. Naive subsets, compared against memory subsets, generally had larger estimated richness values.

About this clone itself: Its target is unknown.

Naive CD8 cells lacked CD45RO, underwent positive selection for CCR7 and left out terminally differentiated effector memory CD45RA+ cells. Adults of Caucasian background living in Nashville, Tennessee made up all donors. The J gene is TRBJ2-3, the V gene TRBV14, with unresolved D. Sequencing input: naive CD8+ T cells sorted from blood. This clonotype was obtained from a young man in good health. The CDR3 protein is CASSHALGADTQYF. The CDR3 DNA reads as TGTGCCAGCAGCCATGCCCTCGGCGCAGATACGCAGTATTTT.